Listed below are T cell receptor beta chains from one sample, sequenced in a study of OX40 agonist ivuxolimab in advanced cancers. Clones were read by immunoSEQ multiplex PCR, and TCRdb kept only the in-frame ones, dropping some. Here the sample spans about 19,000 clones, 80% to 90% being singletons. The material sequenced was CD4+ or CD8+ T cells sorted from blood, taken in a trial of the OX40 agonist ivuxolimab. These receptors came from an adult with an advanced solid tumor such as melanoma, head and neck, liver or kidney cancer. CDR3s include the opening cysteine and the closing phenylalanine or tryptophan. A D gene is named only where the DNA matches it firmly. A clone size is listed for some rows: how often the clone was seen (once, few, many), or a class if it is expanded.

J	V	D	length	size	CDR3	DNA
TRBJ2-7	TRBV5-4	NA	13	once	CASSPFRAHEQYF	TGTGCCAGCAGCCCGTTCAGGGCCCACGAGCAGTACTTC
TRBJ2-7	TRBV11-2	TRBD1	14	NA	CASSPPDRGYEQYF	TGTGCCAGCAGCCCCCCCGACAGGGGATACGAGCAGTACTTC
TRBJ2-1	TRBV5-4	NA	15	once	CASSQGQGFRNEQFF	TGTGCCAGCAGCCAGGGGCAGGGCTTCCGGAATGAGCAGTTCTTC
TRBJ2-3	TRBV7-2	TRBD2	15	NA	CASSPSGVVSDTQYF	TGTGCCAGCAGCCCTAGCGGAGTGGTGTCAGATACGCAGTATTTT
TRBJ2-3	TRBV9	NA	14	NA	CASSPQDGHYTQYF	TGTGCCAGCAGCCCCCAGGACGGCCACTATACGCAGTATTTT
TRBJ1-4	TRBV11-1	NA	14	NA	CASPMDPLNEKLFF	TGTGCCAGCCCCATGGACCCCCTAAATGAAAAACTGTTTTTT
TRBJ1-6	TRBV10-3	NA	14	NA	CAIRPVGPREPLHF	TGTGCCATCAGGCCTGTTGGGCCCCGGGAACCCCTCCACTTT
TRBJ2-3	TRBV4-1	TRBD2	15	NA	CASSRLAGTPYTQYF	TGCGCCAGCAGCCGACTAGCGGGGACCCCGTATACGCAGTATTTT
TRBJ2-7	TRBV6-5	TRBD2	14	NA	CASSSSGTRSEQYF	TGTGCCAGCAGTTCCTCCGGGACTAGAAGTGAGCAGTACTTC
TRBJ1-4	TRBV28	NA	17	NA	CASNPGSPAHTNEKLFF	TGTGCCAGCAACCCCGGCTCGCCCGCGCACACTAATGAAAAACTGTTTTTT
TRBJ2-2	TRBV9	NA	16	NA	CASSESRDSYTGELFF	TGTGCCAGCAGCGAGAGCCGGGACTCCTACACCGGGGAGCTGTTTTTT
TRBJ2-2	TRBV7-8	NA	16	NA	CASSLVRGGDTGELFF	TGTGCCAGCAGCTTAGTAAGGGGTGGGGACACCGGGGAGCTGTTTTTT
TRBJ1-1	TRBV18	NA	14	NA	CASSERQADTEAFF	TGTGCCAGCTCTGAGAGACAGGCGGACACTGAAGCTTTCTTT
TRBJ2-7	TRBV11-2	NA	16	NA	CASSSRPRAGSYEQYF	TGTGCCAGCAGCTCGCGCCCAAGGGCAGGGAGCTACGAGCAGTACTTC
TRBJ1-2	TRBV11-2	NA	15	NA	CASSPHEGSYYGYTF	TGTGCCAGCAGCCCCCATGAGGGGAGTTACTATGGCTACACCTTC
TRBJ1-2	TRBV5-8	NA	12	NA	CASSLANYGYTF	TGTGCCAGCAGCTTAGCTAACTATGGCTACACCTTC
TRBJ1-2	TRBV29-1	NA	13	NA	CSVAWGSDYGYTF	TGCAGCGTTGCGTGGGGGTCTGACTATGGCTACACCTTC
TRBJ2-5	TRBV18	TRBD1	18	NA	CASSSTGTGGRGRETQYF	TGTGCCAGCTCTTCCACCGGGACAGGGGGCAGAGGTCGAGAGACCCAGTACTTC
TRBJ1-2	TRBV6-1	NA	15	NA	CASSDRAISNYGYTF	TGTGCCAGCAGTGACAGGGCAATATCTAACTATGGCTACACCTTC
TRBJ2-1	TRBV11-3	TRBD2	16	NA	CASSLTSGSIYNEQFF	TGTGCCAGCAGCTTAACTAGCGGATCAATCTACAATGAGCAGTTCTTC
TRBJ1-1	TRBV4-1	NA	18	NA	CASSQEPTGIVLSTEAFF	TGCGCCAGCAGCCAAGAACCCACAGGGATCGTTTTGAGCACTGAAGCTTTCTTT
TRBJ1-2	TRBV7-8	NA	13	NA	CASSLGGDYGYTF	TGTGCCAGCAGCTTAGGGGGGGACTATGGCTACACCTTC